A single T cell receptor beta chain is shown here with its context. What it binds is not known. Clones were sequenced by immunoSEQ multiplex PCR, and TCRdb holds only the in-frame ones, with some missing. The table has 100,000 to 150,000 clones, 75% to 90% seen once. This sample is drawn from a study of T cell responses to AZD1222 COVID-19 vaccine. The V gene end was trimmed by 5 bases and the J gene end by 3 bases; junction bases not matched to a gene: 13. The germline gives CDR1 MNHNY, CDR2 SVGAGI (reference sequence). This CDR3 comprises 17 residues. Study results and limitations: Only a handful of individuals given AZD1222 were seropositive at baseline. White British people made up most donors, females outnumbered males, and clonal diversity was possibly underestimated.

The chain is built from TRBV6-6 and TRBJ1-5, with 7 bases that match TRBD1. Sample: peripheral blood, taken on day 0 of AZD1222 vaccination. This receptor was obtained from an adult in good health. CDR3 bases: TGTGCCAGCAGTCCTTCGACCGGGACAGCCTTCAATCAGCCCCAGCATTTT. Protein product: CASSPSTGTAFNQPQHF.